The next 20 T cell receptor beta chains were all read from a single sample in a study of shared clonotypes between healthy human individuals. Profiling relied on immunoSEQ multiplex PCR, and the TCRdb table lists in-frame clones only, not all of them. Here the sample spans more than 550,000 clones, 90% being singletons. Sequences were obtained from memory CD8+ T cells from PBMCs. Subset specified: CD45RO+ cells pooled with CCR7-negative TemRA cells. Receptor source: a man between 18 and 29 years old in good health. Some clones in this sample may be carry-over from other donors' samples.

CDR3 coding DNA: TGTGCCAGCTCACCAGAAAGGGTTAGCAATCAGCCCCAGCATTTT. Encoded protein: CASSPERVSNQPQHF. V gene TRBV18 combines with J gene TRBJ1-5; D unclear. Germline-derived CDR1 and CDR2 are KGHSH and LQKENI. V dropped 2 bases and J dropped 0 bases, with 8 bases sitting between them. The CDR3 contains 15 residues.

The CDR3: CASSPGVADNEQFF. DNA of the CDR3: TGTGCCAGCAGCCCTGGGGTAGCAGACAATGAGCAGTTCTTC. J is TRBJ2-1 and V is TRBV11-3; D is unresolved. Germline values: CDR1 SGHNT, CDR2 YENEEA. V was cut by 5 bases and J by 5 bases, with 13 bases left in between. This CDR3 contains 14 residues.

The V call is TRBV9, the J call TRBJ2-3; TRBD1 is a possible D gene (6 bases). The V gene lost 0 bases and the J gene lost 6 bases, with 14 bases spanning the gap. The germline gives CDR1 SGDLS, CDR2 YYNGEE. The CDR3 length is 15 residues. In DNA, the CDR3 is TGTGCCAGCAGCGTAGCAGGGGTCGTTTTGGATACGCAGTATTTT. Protein product: CASSVAGVVLDTQYF.

J is TRBJ2-7 and V is TRBV5-6; D remains ambiguous. The germline gives CDR1 SGHDT, CDR2 YYEEEE. The V gene lost 0 bases and the J gene lost 2 bases, with 12 bases spanning the gap. This CDR3 comprises 15 residues. The CDR3 nucleotides are TGTGCCAGCAGCTTGGAGGGCGCAGAGGCCTACGAGCAGTACTTC. Its translation: CASSLEGAEAYEQYF.

This clone came up once. The V gene is TRBV5-1, the J gene TRBJ2-2; D uncertain. The CDR3 is 16 amino acids. Germline V gene lookup returns CDR1 SGHRS and CDR2 YFSETQ. Trimming cost V 0 bases and J 1 base, with 10 bases left between them. The CDR3: CASSLADPLNTGELFF. In DNA form, the CDR3 reads TGCGCCAGCAGCTTGGCGGATCCCCTGAACACCGGGGAGCTGTTTTTT.

The chain carries TRBV9 and TRBJ2-1; D not resolved. Germline V CDR1 and CDR2: SGDLS, YYNGEE. The CDR3 runs to 14 residues. V was trimmed by 7 bases and J by 0 bases, leaving 11 bases between them. This CDR3 reads CASAHTSSYNEQFF. The CDR3 bases are TGTGCCAGCGCCCACACGAGCTCCTACAATGAGCAGTTCTTC.

This clone has just a few counts. This CDR3 is also generated by other DNA sequences in the sample. The gene calls are TRBV19 and TRBJ2-1; D call uncertain. The CDR3 is 12 residues long. Germline V gene data show CDR1 as LNHDA and CDR2 as SQIVND (reference sequence). V was cut by 3 bases and J by 7 bases, with 7 bases left in between. In DNA, the CDR3 is TGTGCCAGTAGTATGTGGGGAAATGAGCAGTTCTTC. It is translated as CASSMWGNEQFF. The complete variable domain, with remaining parts taken from reference TRBV19 and TRBJ2-1, reads DGGITQSPKYLFRKEGQNVTLSCEQNLNHDAMYWYRQDPGQGLRLIYYSQIVNDFQKGDIAEGYSVSREKKESFPLTVTSAQKNPTAFYLCASSMWGNEQFFGPGTRLTVL.

V gene TRBV11-1 combines with J gene TRBJ2-7; 9 bases align to TRBD1. The V and J ends lost 4 bases and 5 bases, in that order; junction bases with no gene match: 9. CDR1 is SGHAT, CDR2 FQDESV, per germline (reference sequence). The CDR3 covers 15 residues. The CDR3 coding sequence is TGTGCCAGCAGCTCAACCGCCACAGGGGGCCACGAGCAGTACTTC. Amino acid sequence: CASSSTATGGHEQYF. Filled out from reference TRBV11-1 and TRBJ2-7, the complete variable domain reads EAEVAQSPRYKITEKSQAVAFWCDPISGHATLYWYRQILGQGPELLVQFQDESVVDDSQLPKDRFSAERLKGVDSTLKIQPAELGDSAMYLCASSSTATGGHEQYFGPGTRLTVT.

The chain couples TRBV7-8 to TRBJ2-7, with TRBD2 matching 8 bases. Trimming cost V 9 bases and J 2 bases; bases outside gene matches: 12. The CDR3 runs 15 residues. CDR1 and CDR2 (germline): SGHVS, FQNEAQ. The CDR3 DNA is TGTGCCAGTGCTATCGGGGGGGGATTTACCTACGAGCAGTACTTC. This gives the protein CASAIGGGFTYEQYF.

This clone appeared a single time. The rearrangement links TRBV18 to TRBJ2-7; D possibly corresponds to TRBD1 (6 bases). The ends were cut back, 6 bases at V and 0 bases at J, with 18 bases in the middle. CDR1 is KGHSH and CDR2 is LQKENI in the germline V gene. The CDR3 consists of 16 residues. CDR3 in amino acids: CASSTSVGGYSYEQYF. DNA of the CDR3: TGTGCCAGCTCCACCAGTGTAGGGGGTTACTCCTACGAGCAGTACTTC.

The chain uses TRBV27 and TRBJ1-6, with a tentative D call TRBD1 (6 bases). V lost 7 bases and J lost 3, with 10 bases in between. Germline V gene data show CDR1 as MNHEY and CDR2 as SMNVEV (reference sequence). This CDR3 comprises 14 residues. CDR3 loop: CASTTGLYNSPLHF. The CDR3 DNA follows: TGTGCCAGCACGACAGGTCTCTATAATTCACCCCTCCACTTT.

This chain uses TRBV6-5 with TRBJ2-1; 8 positions match TRBD1. The CDR3 is 15 amino acids. The V and J ends lost 6 bases and 2 bases, in that order; junction bases with no gene match: 6. Germline CDR1 MNHEY, CDR2 SVGAGI. CDR3 nucleotide sequence: TGTGCCAGCAGACGCGACAGGGGAGCCTACAATGAGCAGTTCTTC. As protein: CASRRDRGAYNEQFF.

In its sample, this clone was seen once. This rearrangement joins TRBV9 to TRBJ2-7; D possibly corresponds to TRBD1 (6 bases). Germline lookup yields CDR1 SGDLS and CDR2 YYNGEE. Deletions cut 5 bases from V and 3 bases from J, with 15 bases between. The CDR3 runs to 14 residues. CDR3 nucleotides: TGTGCCAGCAGTGACCGGGACAAGGACTACGAGCAGTACTTC. Amino acids: CASSDRDKDYEQYF.

The chain joins TRBV28 to TRBJ2-7, with 8 bases identical to TRBD2. Trimming cost V 9 bases and J 2 bases; bases outside gene matches: 12. The CDR3 is 15 amino acids. Germline V gene data show CDR1 as MDHEN and CDR2 as SYDVKM. The CDR3 protein is CASGALAGWTYEQYF. CDR3 nucleotide sequence: TGTGCCAGTGGCGCGCTAGCGGGTTGGACCTACGAGCAGTACTTC.

This chain links TRBV10-2 with TRBJ2-1; D call uncertain. The CDR3 runs to 14 residues. The germline V gene has CDR1 WSHSY and CDR2 SAAADI. V was clipped by 1 base and J by 4 bases, with 8 bases between them. The CDR3 nucleotides are TGCGCCAGCAGTGAGTTTGGGCTTTACAATGAGCAGTTCTTC. Translated, it gives CASSEFGLYNEQFF.

The chain uses TRBV7-2 and TRBJ1-2; no clear D gene. This CDR3 is 16 amino acids long. V shed 4 bases and J shed 7 bases, with 22 bases lying between them. From germline, CDR1 is SGHTA and CDR2 FQGNSA. This chain's CDR3 is CASSSTEVYSLSGYTF. In nucleotides, the CDR3 is TGTGCCAGCAGCTCAACGGAGGTGTACAGCCTCTCTGGCTACACCTTC.

A remark on this clone: In the same sample, other DNA sequences code for this CDR3. V usage is TRBV27 and J usage is TRBJ2-1, with TRBD2 identical over 11 bases. The length of the CDR3 is 15 residues. With V trimmed by 3 bases and J by 4 bases, 2 bases remained unmatched. CDR1 and CDR2 (germline): MNHEY, SMNVEV (reference sequence). CDR3 amino acids: CASSFRLAGYNEQFF. In DNA, the CDR3 is TGTGCCAGCAGTTTTAGACTAGCGGGATACAATGAGCAGTTCTTC.

The chain recombines TRBV7-8 with TRBJ1-2; TRBD1 aligns across 9 bases. V was pared by 5 bases and J by 4 bases, with 11 bases of the junction left unmatched. CDR3 size: 16 residues. Per the germline V gene, CDR1 is SGHVS and CDR2 is FQNEAQ. The CDR3 reads CASSTTGTGRSYGYTF. CDR3 nucleotides: TGTGCCAGCAGCACTACAGGGACAGGGAGGTCCTATGGCTACACCTTC.

This chain links TRBV6-1 with TRBJ1-2; D gene unclear. V shed 0 bases and J shed 10 bases, with 6 bases lying between them. Germline V gene sequence: CDR1 MNHNS, CDR2 SASEGT. The CDR3 has 11 amino acids. The CDR3 DNA reads TGTGCCAGCAGTGAAGCCGTGGACTACACCTTC. Translating it yields CASSEAVDYTF.

The rearrangement uses TRBV19 and TRBJ2-5; 7 bases line up with TRBD1. The germline V gene has CDR1 LNHDA and CDR2 SQIVND (reference sequence). The CDR3 runs 14 residues. Trimming removed 7 bases from V and 5 bases from J; junction bases left unmatched: 10. DNA for the CDR3: TGTGCCAGTACCACCTTAGGGGGCGAGGAGACCCAGTACTTC. This encodes CASTTLGGEETQYF.